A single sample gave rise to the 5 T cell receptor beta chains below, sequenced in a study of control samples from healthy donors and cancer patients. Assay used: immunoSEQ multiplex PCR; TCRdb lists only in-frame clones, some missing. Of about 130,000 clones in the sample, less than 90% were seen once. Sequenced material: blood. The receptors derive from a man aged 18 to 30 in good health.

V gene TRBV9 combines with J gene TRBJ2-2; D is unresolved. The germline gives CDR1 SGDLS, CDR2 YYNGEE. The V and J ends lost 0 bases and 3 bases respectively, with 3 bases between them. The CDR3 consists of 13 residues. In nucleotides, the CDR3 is TGTGCCAGCAGCGTAGTGGACACCGGGGAGCTGTTTTTT. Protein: CASSVVDTGELFF. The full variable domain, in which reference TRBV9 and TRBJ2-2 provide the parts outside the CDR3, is DSGVTQTPKHLITATGQRVTLRCSPRSGDLSVYWYQQSLDQGLQFLIQYYNGEERAKGNILERFSAQQFPDLHSELNLSSLELGDSALYFCASSVVDTGELFFGEGSRLTVL.

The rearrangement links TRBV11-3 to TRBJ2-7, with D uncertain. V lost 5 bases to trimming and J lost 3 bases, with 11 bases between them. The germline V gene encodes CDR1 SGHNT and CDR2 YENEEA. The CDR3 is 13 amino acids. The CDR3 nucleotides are TGTGCCAGCAGCCCTTCCGACGACTACGAGCAGTACTTC. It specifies CASSPSDDYEQYF. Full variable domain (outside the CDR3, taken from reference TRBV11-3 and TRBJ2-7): EAGVVQSPRYKIIEKKQPVAFWCNPISGHNTLYWYLQNLGQGPELLIRYENEEAVDDSQLPKDRFSAERLKGVDSTLKIQPAELGDSAVYLCASSPSDDYEQYFGPGTRLTVT.

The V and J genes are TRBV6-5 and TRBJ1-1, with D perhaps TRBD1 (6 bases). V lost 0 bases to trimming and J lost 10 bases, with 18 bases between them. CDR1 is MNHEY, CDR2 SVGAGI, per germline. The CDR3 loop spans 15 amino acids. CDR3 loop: CASSYSGGSGKVAFF. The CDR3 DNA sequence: TGTGCCAGCAGTTACTCGGGGGGCTCAGGGAAGGTAGCTTTCTTT.

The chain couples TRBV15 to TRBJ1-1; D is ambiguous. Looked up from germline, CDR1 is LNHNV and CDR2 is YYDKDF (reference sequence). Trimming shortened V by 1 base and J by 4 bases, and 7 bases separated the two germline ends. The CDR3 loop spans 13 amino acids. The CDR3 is CATSRVRGTEAFF. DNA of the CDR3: TGTGCCACCAGCAGAGTTCGGGGCACTGAAGCTTTCTTT. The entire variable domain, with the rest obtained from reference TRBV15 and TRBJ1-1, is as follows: DAMVIQNPRYQVTQFGKPVTLSCSQTLNHNVMYWYQQKSSQAPKLLFHYYDKDFNNEADTPDNFQSRRPNTSFCFLDIRSPGLGDTAMYLCATSRVRGTEAFFGQGTRLTVV.

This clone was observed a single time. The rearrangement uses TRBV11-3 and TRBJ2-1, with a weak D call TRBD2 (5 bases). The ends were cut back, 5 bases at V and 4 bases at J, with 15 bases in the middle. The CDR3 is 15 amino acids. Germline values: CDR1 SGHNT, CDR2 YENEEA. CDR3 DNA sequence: TGTGCCAGCAGCGGCACGGGCGGGCCTTACAATGAGCAGTTCTTC. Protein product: CASSGTGGPYNEQFF.